The T cell receptor beta chain under discussion was sequenced for a study of lymphopenia after photon versus proton radiotherapy. Overall study findings and caveats: Under photons, naive T cells and diversity fell while effector/memory populations rose. Survival link was tested only in deceased patients; proton benefit remains a possibility.

Concerning this clone: Its specificity is not known.

Per germline, CDR1 SGHTA and CDR2 FQGTGA. The CDR3 spans 16 residues. V shed 1 base and J 1 base; nucleotides not matched to a gene: 0. Clones were read by immunoSEQ multiplex PCR, and TCRdb kept only the in-frame ones, dropping some. Among tens of thousands of clones listed, roughly 85% were seen once. Sequencing used peripheral blood, obtained from a patient treated with photon-based radiotherapy. The V gene is TRBV7-3, the J gene TRBJ2-1, with TRBD1 matching over 11 bases. The source of this sequence is a man between 60 and 75 years old with pancreatic cancer. DNA of the CDR3: TGTGCCAGCAGCTTAAGGGACAGGGGGTCCTACAATGAGCAGTTCTTC. It yields the protein CASSLRDRGSYNEQFF. Full variable domain (outside the CDR3, taken from reference TRBV7-3 and TRBJ2-1): GAGVSQTPSNKVTEKGKYVELRCDPISGHTALYWYRQSLGQGPEFLIYFQGTGAADDSGLPNDRFFAVRPEGSVSTLKIQRTERGDSAVYLCASSLRDRGSYNEQFFGPGTRLTVL.